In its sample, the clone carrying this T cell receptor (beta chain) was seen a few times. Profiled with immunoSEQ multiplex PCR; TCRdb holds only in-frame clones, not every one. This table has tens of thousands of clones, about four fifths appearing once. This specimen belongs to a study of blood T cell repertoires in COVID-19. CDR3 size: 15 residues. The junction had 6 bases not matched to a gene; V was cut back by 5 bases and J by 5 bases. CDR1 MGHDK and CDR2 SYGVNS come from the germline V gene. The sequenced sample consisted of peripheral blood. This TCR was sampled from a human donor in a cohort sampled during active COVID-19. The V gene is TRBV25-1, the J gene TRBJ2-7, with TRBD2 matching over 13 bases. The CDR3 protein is CASSPRTSGRNEQYF. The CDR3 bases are TGTGCCAGCAGTCCTCGGACTAGCGGGAGAAACGAGCAGTACTTC.